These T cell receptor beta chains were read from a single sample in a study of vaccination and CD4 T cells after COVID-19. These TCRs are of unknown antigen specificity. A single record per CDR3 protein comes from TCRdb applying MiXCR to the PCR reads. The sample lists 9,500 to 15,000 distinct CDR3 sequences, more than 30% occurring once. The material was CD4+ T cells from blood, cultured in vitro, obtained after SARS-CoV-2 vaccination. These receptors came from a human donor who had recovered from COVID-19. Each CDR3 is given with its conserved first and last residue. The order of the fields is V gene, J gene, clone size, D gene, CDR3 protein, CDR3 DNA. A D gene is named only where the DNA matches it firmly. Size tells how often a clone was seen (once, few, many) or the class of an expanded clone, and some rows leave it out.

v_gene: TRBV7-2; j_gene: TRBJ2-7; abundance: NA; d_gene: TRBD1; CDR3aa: CASSPQGASSYEQYF; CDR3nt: TGTGCCAGCAGCCCCCAGGGGGCCAGCTCCTACGAGCAGTACTTC
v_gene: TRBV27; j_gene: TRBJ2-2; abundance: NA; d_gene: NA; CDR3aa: CASSLWGRGNTGELFF; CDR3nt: TGTGCCAGCAGTTTATGGGGCAGGGGGAACACCGGGGAGCTGTTTTTT
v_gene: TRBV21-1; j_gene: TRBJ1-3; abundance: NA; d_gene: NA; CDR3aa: CASSKLRVLCNTIYF; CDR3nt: TGTGCCAGCAGCAAACTACGGGTTTTGTGTAACACCATATATTTT
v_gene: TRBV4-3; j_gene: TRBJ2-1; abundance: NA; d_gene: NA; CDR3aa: CASSRRASREFVGEQFF; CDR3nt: TGCGCCAGCAGCCGGAGGGCTAGTCGGGAGTTTGTCGGTGAGCAGTTCTTC
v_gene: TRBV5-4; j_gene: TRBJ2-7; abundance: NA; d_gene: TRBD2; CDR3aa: CASSLGSSSGIYEQYF; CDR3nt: TGTGCCAGCAGCTTGGGTTCGTCTAGCGGGATCTACGAGCAGTACTTC
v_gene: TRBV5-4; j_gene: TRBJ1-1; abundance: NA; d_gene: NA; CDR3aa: CASSSNRQLNTEAFF; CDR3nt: TGTGCCAGCAGCTCAAATAGACAGCTGAACACTGAAGCTTTCTTT
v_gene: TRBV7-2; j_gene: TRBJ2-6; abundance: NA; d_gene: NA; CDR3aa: CASSLGGAGANVLTF; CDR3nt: TGTGCCAGCAGCCTGGGGGGCGCTGGGGCCAACGTCCTGACTTTC
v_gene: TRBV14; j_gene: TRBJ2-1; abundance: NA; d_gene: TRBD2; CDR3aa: CASSQVGLAGLDNEQFF; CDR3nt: TGTGCCAGCAGCCAAGTGGGACTAGCGGGCTTGGACAATGAGCAGTTCTTC
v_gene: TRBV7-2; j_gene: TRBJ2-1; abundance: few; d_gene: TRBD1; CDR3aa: CASSLVRAGGLGEQFF; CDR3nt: TGTGCCAGCAGCTTAGTTAGGGCAGGGGGCTTAGGTGAGCAGTTCTTC
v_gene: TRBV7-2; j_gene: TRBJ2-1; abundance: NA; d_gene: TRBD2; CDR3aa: CASSLEASGRAIEQFF; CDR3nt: TGTGCCAGCAGCTTAGAGGCTAGCGGGAGGGCCATTGAGCAGTTCTTC
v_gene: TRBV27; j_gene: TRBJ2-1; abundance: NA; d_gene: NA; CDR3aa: CASSYSIHEQFF; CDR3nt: TGTGCCAGCAGTTACTCGATACATGAGCAGTTCTTC
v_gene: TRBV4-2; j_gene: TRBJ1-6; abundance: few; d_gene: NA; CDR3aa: CASSLGAVALHF; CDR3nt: TGTGCCAGCAGTCTCGGGGCGGTGGCCCTCCACTTT
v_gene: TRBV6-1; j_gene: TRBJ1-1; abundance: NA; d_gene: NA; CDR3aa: CAARRPDFTEAFF; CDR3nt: TGTGCCGCGCGACGCCCGGACTTCACTGAAGCTTTCTTT
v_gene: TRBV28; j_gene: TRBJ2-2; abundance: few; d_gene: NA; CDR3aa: CASSSTVYTGELFF; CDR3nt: TGTGCCAGCAGTTCGACAGTTTACACCGGGGAGCTGTTTTTT
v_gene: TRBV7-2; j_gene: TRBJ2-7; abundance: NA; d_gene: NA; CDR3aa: CASSSTPGGYEQYF; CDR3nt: TGTGCCAGCAGCTCAACGCCGGGCGGGTACGAGCAGTACTTC